This T cell receptor (beta chain) was retrieved from a study of cytomegalovirus exposure and HLA in healthy donors. The overall study: Assignment to the Caucasian-associated ancestry cluster applied to around 76% of the approximately 400 genotyped donors.

The PCR had 60 Vbeta and 13 Jbeta primers. TCRdb's copy holds only in-frame clones and misses some; the assay was immunoSEQ multiplex PCR. Among about 120,000 clones listed, roughly four fifths were seen once. The specimen was PBMCs. The TCR was taken from a woman aged 40-49 years in good health and CMV-seropositive.

DNA for the CDR3: TGCAGCGCACGGGGGTATCAAGAGACCCAGTACTTC. Translating it yields CSARGYQETQYF. The chain combines TRBV29-1 with TRBJ2-5; a weak D match, TRBD2 (6 bases). There are 12 residues in the CDR3. The V gene lost 7 bases and the J gene lost 2 bases, with 11 bases spanning the gap. CDR1 is SQVTM, CDR2 ANQGSEA, per germline.